The next 3 T cell receptor beta chains were all read from a single sample in a study of cytomegalovirus exposure and HLA in healthy donors. It was with 60 Vbeta and 13 Jbeta primers that the PCR ran. Method: immunoSEQ multiplex PCR; TCRdb's copy keeps in-frame clones and lacks some. Seen here are 200,000 to 300,000 clones, 84% observed once, and the top ten hold approximately 2%. What was sequenced was PBMCs. The receptors here all came from a woman in her 40s in good health and CMV-seropositive.

In its sample, this clone was seen a few times. This chain joins TRBV7-2 and TRBJ1-2, with 10 bases identical to TRBD1. With 4 bases clipped from V and 8 bases from J, the junction kept 4 bases outside the gene matches. This CDR3 comprises 13 residues. Germline loops: CDR1 SGHTA, CDR2 FQGNSA. Here the CDR3 reads CASSSTGGAGYTF. The CDR3 DNA is TGTGCCAGCAGCTCGACAGGGGGCGCGGGCTACACCTTC.

The rearrangement uses TRBV9 and TRBJ1-5, with no clear D. The CDR3 sequence is 15 residues long. The germline CDR1 and CDR2 sequences are SGDLS and YYNGEE. Trimming took 4 bases from V and 4 from J, leaving 15 bases between them. The CDR3, as DNA: TGTGCCAGCAGCCCCGAAGGGAGCGAAAATCAGCCCCAGCATTTT. It translates to CASSPEGSENQPQHF.

The table lists this clone with a count of one. The genes are TRBV5-8 and TRBJ1-4, with TRBD1 matching over 7 bases. The V gene's germline CDR1 is SGHTS and CDR2 YDEGEE. CDR3 size: 14 residues. After removal of 4 bases from V and 7 bases from J, the junction contained 7 bases not matched to a gene. The CDR3 here is CASSVDRAREKLFF. The CDR3 DNA reads TGTGCCAGCAGCGTAGACAGGGCCCGTGAAAAACTGTTTTTT.